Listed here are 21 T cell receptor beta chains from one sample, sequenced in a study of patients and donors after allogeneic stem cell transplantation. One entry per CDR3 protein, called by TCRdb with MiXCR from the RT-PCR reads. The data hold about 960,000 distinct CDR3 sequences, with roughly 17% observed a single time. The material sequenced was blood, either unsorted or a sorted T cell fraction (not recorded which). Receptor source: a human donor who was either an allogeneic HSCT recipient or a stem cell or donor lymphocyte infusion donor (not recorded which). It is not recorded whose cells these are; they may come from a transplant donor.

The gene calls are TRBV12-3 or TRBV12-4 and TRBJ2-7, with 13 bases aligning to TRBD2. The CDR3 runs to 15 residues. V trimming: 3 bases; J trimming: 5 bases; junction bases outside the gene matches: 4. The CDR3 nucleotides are TGTGCCAGCAGTTTGGGACTAGCGGGGCTCAACGAGCAGTACTTC. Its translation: CASSLGLAGLNEQYF.

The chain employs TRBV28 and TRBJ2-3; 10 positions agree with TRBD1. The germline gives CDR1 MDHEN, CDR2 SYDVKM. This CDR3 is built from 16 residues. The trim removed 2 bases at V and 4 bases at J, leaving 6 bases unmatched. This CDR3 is CASSLGRDRGPDTQYF. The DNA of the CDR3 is TGTGCCAGCAGTTTAGGGCGGGACAGGGGTCCAGATACGCAGTATTTT.

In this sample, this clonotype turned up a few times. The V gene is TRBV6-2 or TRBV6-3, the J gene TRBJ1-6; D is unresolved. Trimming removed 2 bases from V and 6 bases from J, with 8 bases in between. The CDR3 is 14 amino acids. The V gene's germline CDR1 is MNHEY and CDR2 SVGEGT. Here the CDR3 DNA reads TGTGCCAGCAGTTACGTCGGTCTTAATTCACCCCTCCACTTT. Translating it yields CASSYVGLNSPLHF.

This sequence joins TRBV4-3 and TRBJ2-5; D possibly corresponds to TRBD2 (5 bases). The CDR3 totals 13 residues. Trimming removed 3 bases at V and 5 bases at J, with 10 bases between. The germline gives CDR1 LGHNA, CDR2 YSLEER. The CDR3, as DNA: TGCGCCAGCAGCCAGCTAGCTCGGGAGACCCAGTACTTC. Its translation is CASSQLARETQYF.

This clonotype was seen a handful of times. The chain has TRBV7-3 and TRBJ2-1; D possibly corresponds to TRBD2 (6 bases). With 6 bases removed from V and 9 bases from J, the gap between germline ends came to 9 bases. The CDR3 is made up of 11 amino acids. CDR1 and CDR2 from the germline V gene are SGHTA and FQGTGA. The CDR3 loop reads CASSSGVEQFF. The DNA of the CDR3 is TGTGCCAGCAGTAGCGGCGTTGAGCAGTTCTTC.

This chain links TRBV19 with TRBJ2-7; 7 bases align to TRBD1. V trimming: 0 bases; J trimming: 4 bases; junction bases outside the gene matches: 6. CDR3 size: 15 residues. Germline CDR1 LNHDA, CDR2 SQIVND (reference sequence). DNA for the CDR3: TGTGCCAGTAGTATAGAAAGGACAGGACGATACGAGCAGTACTTC. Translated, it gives CASSIERTGRYEQYF.

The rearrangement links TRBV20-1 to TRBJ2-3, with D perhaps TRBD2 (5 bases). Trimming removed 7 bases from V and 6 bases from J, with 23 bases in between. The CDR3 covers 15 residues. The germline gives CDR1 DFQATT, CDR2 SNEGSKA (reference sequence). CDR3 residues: CSVPRWISAFDTQYF. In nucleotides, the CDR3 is TGCAGTGTTCCCCGGTGGATTAGCGCCTTCGATACGCAGTATTTT.

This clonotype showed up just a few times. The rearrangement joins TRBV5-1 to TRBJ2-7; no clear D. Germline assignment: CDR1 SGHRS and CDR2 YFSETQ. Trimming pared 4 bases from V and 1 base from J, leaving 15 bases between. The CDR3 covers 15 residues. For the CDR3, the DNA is TGCGCCAGCAGCCCCCCGGGTGCGGCTTCCTACGAGCAGTACTTC. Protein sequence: CASSPPGAASYEQYF.

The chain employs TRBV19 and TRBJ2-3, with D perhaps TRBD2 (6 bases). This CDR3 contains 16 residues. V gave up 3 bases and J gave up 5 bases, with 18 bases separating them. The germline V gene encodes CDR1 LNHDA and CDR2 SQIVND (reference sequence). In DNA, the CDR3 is TGTGCCAGTAGTATCACTGGGAGGCCTTCCAAAGATACGCAGTATTTT. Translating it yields CASSITGRPSKDTQYF.

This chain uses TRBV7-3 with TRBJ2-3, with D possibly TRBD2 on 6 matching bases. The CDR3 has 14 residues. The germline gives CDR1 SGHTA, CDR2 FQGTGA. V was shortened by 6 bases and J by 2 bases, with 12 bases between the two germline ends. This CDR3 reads CASRPAGSTDTQYF. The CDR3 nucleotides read TGTGCCAGCAGACCAGCGGGTTCCACAGATACGCAGTATTTT. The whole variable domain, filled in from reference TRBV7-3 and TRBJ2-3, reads GAGVSQTPSNKVTEKGKYVELRCDPISGHTALYWYRQSLGQGPEFLIYFQGTGAADDSGLPNDRFFAVRPEGSVSTLKIQRTERGDSAVYLCASRPAGSTDTQYFGPGTRLTVL.

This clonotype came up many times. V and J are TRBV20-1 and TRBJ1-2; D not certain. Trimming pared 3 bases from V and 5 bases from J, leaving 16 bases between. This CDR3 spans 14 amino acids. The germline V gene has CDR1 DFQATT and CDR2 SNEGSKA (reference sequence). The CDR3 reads CSASKRQILYGYTF. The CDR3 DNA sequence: TGCAGTGCTAGTAAGCGGCAGATACTTTATGGCTACACCTTC.

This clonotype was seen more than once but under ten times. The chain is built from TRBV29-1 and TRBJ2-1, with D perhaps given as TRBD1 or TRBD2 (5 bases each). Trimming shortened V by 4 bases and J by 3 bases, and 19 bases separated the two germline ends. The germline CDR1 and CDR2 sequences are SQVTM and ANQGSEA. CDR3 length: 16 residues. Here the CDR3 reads CSVGGRGPTSYNEQFF. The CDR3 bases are TGCAGCGTTGGGGGGAGAGGACCCACTAGCTACAATGAGCAGTTCTTC.

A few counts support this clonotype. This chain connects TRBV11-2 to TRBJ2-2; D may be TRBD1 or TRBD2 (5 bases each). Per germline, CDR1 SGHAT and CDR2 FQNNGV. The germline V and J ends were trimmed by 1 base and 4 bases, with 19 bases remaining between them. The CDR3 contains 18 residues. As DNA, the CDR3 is TGTGCCAGCAGCTTAGGGCCCTACTGGGGGTCGATCACCGGGGAGCTGTTTTTT. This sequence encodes CASSLGPYWGSITGELFF.

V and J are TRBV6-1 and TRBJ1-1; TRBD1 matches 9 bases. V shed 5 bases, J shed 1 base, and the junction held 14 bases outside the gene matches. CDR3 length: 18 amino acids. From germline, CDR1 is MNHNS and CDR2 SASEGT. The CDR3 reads CASSPGTGPLLRNTEAFF. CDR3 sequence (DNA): TGTGCCAGCAGTCCCGGGACAGGGCCACTATTGAGGAACACTGAAGCTTTCTTT.

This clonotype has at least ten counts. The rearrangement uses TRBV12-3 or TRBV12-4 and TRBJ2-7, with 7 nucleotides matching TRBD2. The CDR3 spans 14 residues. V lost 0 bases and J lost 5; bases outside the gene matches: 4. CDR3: CASSLAGGPDEQYF. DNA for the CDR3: TGTGCCAGCAGTTTAGCGGGAGGGCCGGACGAGCAGTACTTC.

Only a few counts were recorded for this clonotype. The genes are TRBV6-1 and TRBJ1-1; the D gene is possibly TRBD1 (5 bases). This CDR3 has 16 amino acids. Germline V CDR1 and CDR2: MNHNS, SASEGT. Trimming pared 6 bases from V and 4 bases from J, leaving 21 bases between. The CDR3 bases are TGTGCCAGCAGGACGGACGGAGGGGACTTTGGCACTGAAGCTTTCTTT. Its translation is CASRTDGGDFGTEAFF.

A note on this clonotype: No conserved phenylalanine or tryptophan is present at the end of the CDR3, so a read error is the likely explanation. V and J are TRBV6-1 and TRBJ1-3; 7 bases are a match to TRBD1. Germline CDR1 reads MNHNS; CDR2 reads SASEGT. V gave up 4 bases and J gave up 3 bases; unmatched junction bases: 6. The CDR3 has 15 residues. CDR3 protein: CASSGRQGGGNTIYL. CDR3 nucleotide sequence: TGTGCCAGCAGTGGAAGACAGGGAGGTGGAAACACCATATATCTT.

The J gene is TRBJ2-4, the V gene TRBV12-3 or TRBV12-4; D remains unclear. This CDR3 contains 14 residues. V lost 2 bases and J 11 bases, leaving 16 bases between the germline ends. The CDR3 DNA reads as TGTGCCAGCAGTTTAAGCGTGGCCGCCGGCGTTCAGTACTTC. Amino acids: CASSLSVAAGVQYF.

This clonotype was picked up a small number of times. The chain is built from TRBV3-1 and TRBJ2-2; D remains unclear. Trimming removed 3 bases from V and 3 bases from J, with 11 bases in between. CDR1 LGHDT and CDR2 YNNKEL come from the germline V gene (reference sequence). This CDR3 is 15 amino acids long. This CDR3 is CASSQRTRYTGELFF. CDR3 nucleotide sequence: TGTGCCAGCAGCCAGAGGACGAGGTACACCGGGGAGCTGTTTTTT. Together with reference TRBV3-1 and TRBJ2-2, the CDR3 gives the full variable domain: DTAVSQTPKYLVTQMGNDKSIKCEQNLGHDTMYWYKQDSKKFLKIMFSYNNKELIINETVPNRFSPKSPDKAHLNLHINSLELGDSAVYFCASSQRTRYTGELFFGEGSRLTVL.

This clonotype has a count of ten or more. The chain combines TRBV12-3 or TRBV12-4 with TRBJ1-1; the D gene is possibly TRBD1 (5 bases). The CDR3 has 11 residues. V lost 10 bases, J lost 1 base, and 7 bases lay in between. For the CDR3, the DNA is TGTGCCATCGACAGGAACACTGAAGCTTTCTTT. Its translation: CAIDRNTEAFF.

The CDR3 DNA reads as TGTGCCTCAGGGATAAATAGCAATCAGCCCCAGCATTTT. This translates into CASGINSNQPQHF. The chain uses TRBV6-1 and TRBJ1-5, with D possibly TRBD1 on 5 matching bases. V was clipped by 11 bases and J by 0 bases, with 11 bases between them. The CDR3 is 13 amino acids. Germline values: CDR1 MNHNS, CDR2 SASEGT.